One and the same sample provided the 19 T cell receptor beta chains below, sequenced in a study of T cell responses to AZD1222 COVID-19 vaccine. Sequencing was performed with immunoSEQ multiplex PCR; in TCRdb, only in-frame clones are kept and a portion is missing. This table holds 55,000 to 70,000 clones, roughly 90% found once. The source material was peripheral blood, sampled on day 0 of AZD1222 vaccination. The receptors originated from an adult in good health.

The rearrangement joins TRBV29-1 to TRBJ1-2; 7 bases line up with TRBD1. The CDR3 length is 14 residues. V was pared by 7 bases and J by 7 bases, with 15 bases of the junction left unmatched. From germline, CDR1 is SQVTM and CDR2 ANQGSEA. CDR3: CSGTTGYRDGGYTF. DNA for the CDR3: TGCAGCGGGACGACAGGGTATCGGGACGGTGGCTACACCTTC.

V is TRBV7-9 and J is TRBJ2-1; D may be TRBD1 or TRBD2 (5 bases each). Germline assignment: CDR1 SEHNR and CDR2 FQNEAQ (reference sequence). There are 19 residues in the CDR3. V was cut by 0 bases and J by 0 bases, with 18 bases left in between. The CDR3 is CASSLAVISGPSSYNEQFF. In DNA form, the CDR3 reads TGTGCCAGCAGCTTAGCGGTTATTTCGGGACCTAGCTCCTACAATGAGCAGTTCTTC.

The rearrangement uses TRBV7-3 and TRBJ2-3, with 9 bases fitting TRBD1. CDR3 size: 14 residues. In germline, CDR1 is SGHTA, CDR2 FQGTGA. V was pared by 5 bases and J by 4 bases, with 4 bases of the junction left unmatched. The CDR3 bases are TGTGCCAGCAGCCGGGACAGGGAGGCAGATACGCAGTATTTT. Encoded protein: CASSRDREADTQYF. The variable domain in full, completed from reference TRBV7-3 and TRBJ2-3, reads GAGVSQTPSNKVTEKGKYVELRCDPISGHTALYWYRQSLGQGPEFLIYFQGTGAADDSGLPNDRFFAVRPEGSVSTLKIQRTERGDSAVYLCASSRDREADTQYFGPGTRLTVL.

Comments on this clone: Relative to the germline gene, one junction end is altered; a read error may explain this. The V gene is TRBV7-7, the J gene TRBJ2-2; unclear D gene. The CDR3 runs 15 residues. Per germline, CDR1 SSHAT and CDR2 FNYEAQ (reference sequence). CDR3 in amino acids: CASSPDRFNTGELFF. DNA for the CDR3: TGTGCTAGCAGCCCGGACCGGTTTAACACCGGGGAGCTGTTTTTT.

This clone was seen only a few times. J is TRBJ1-1 and V is TRBV2; D call uncertain. The germline CDR1 and CDR2 sequences are SNHLY and FYNNEI. This CDR3 comprises 11 residues. Trimming cost V 4 bases and J 8 bases, with 8 bases left between them. CDR3: CASSGPIEAFF. In nucleotides, the CDR3 is TGTGCCAGCAGTGGACCGATCGAAGCTTTCTTT.

The gene calls are TRBV5-4 and TRBJ1-2; TRBD1 matches 9 bases. Germline CDR1 reads SGHNT; CDR2 reads YYREEE (reference sequence). The junction had 2 bases not matched to a gene; V was cut back by 3 bases and J by 5 bases. This CDR3 is built from 13 residues. The CDR3 DNA sequence: TGTGCCAGCAGCTCGGACAGGGGATATGGCTACACCTTC. Its protein is CASSSDRGYGYTF.

This clone was observed a single time. The chain employs TRBV7-9 and TRBJ2-2, with D uncertain. Between the trimmed V and J ends, which lost 6 bases and 1 base, there was a span of 6 bases. Germline CDR1 is SEHNR and CDR2 is FQNEAQ (reference sequence). CDR3 length equals 13 residues. The CDR3 loop reads CASRLQNTGELFF. CDR3 nucleotides: TGTGCCAGCAGGCTCCAGAACACCGGGGAGCTGTTTTTT.

The CDR3 nucleotides read TGTGCCAGCAGCTTAACTCCGGGACAGGTCTCCTACGAGCAGTACTTC. Its translation: CASSLTPGQVSYEQYF. The chain combines TRBV7-9 with TRBJ2-7; 8 bases fit TRBD1. This CDR3 has 16 amino acids. With 2 bases clipped from V and 0 bases from J, the junction kept 6 bases outside the gene matches. Looked up from germline, CDR1 is SEHNR and CDR2 is FQNEAQ (reference sequence).

This chain connects TRBV9 to TRBJ2-1; D is ambiguous. This CDR3 is built from 14 residues. Trimming left V 2 bases short and J 5 bases short, with 11 bases between. Germline V gene lookup returns CDR1 SGDLS and CDR2 YYNGEE. The CDR3 loop is CASSVMAGNNEQFF. The CDR3 DNA follows: TGTGCCAGCAGCGTTATGGCAGGTAACAATGAGCAGTTCTTC.

V usage is TRBV18 and J usage is TRBJ2-1; D is unresolved. The germline V gene encodes CDR1 KGHSH and CDR2 LQKENI. V was pared by 6 bases and J by 5 bases, with 17 bases between. The CDR3 is made up of 15 amino acids. The CDR3 nucleotides are TGTGCCAGCTCGGGTGGCGTGGCGGTGGACAATGAGCAGTTCTTC. This encodes CASSGGVAVDNEQFF.

This sequence joins TRBV24-1 and TRBJ2-7; the D gene is possibly TRBD1 (8 bases). V lost 3 bases, J lost 7 bases, and 15 bases lay in between. From germline, CDR1 is KGHDR and CDR2 SFDVKD. This CDR3 region has 14 residues. In nucleotides, the CDR3 is TGTGCCACCAGTGATACCGGACAGGGAGGGGAGCAGTACTTC. This encodes CATSDTGQGGEQYF.

The chain recombines TRBV20-1 with TRBJ1-1, with 7 bases aligning to TRBD1. The V gene end was trimmed by 3 bases and the J gene end by 4 bases; junction bases not matched to a gene: 5. CDR1 DFQATT and CDR2 SNEGSKA come from the germline V gene (reference sequence). The CDR3 sequence is 13 residues long. The CDR3 is CSASRYRGTEAFF. CDR3 DNA: TGCAGTGCTAGTCGATACAGGGGCACTGAAGCTTTCTTT.

Only a few counts were recorded for this clone. This chain joins TRBV18 and TRBJ1-5; the match to TRBD1 covers 7 bases. Germline V CDR1 and CDR2: KGHSH, LQKENI. The J segment lost 2 bases and the V segment lost 1 base, leaving 5 bases of the junction unmatched. This CDR3 contains 16 residues. As DNA, the CDR3 is TGTGCCAGCTCACCACAGGGGGCAGGAGGCAATCAGCCCCAGCATTTT. It encodes CASSPQGAGGNQPQHF.

The V call is TRBV29-1, the J call TRBJ1-2; the D is unclear. The germline V gene has CDR1 SQVTM and CDR2 ANQGSEA. The CDR3 covers 11 residues. Trimming took off 6 bases at V and 6 bases at J, with 11 bases between the two ends. CDR3 DNA: TGCAGCGTCGGTGACTTGGATGGCTACACCTTC. Protein product: CSVGDLDGYTF.

The chain joins TRBV6-5 to TRBJ1-6; a weak D match, TRBD1 (6 bases). Looked up from germline, CDR1 is MNHEY and CDR2 is SVGAGI. V dropped 6 bases and J dropped 7 bases, with 13 bases sitting between them. The CDR3 is 14 amino acids. The CDR3 spells CASSQSGQNSPLHF. CDR3 in DNA: TGTGCCAGCAGCCAATCCGGACAGAATTCACCCCTCCACTTT.

This chain links TRBV4-1 with TRBJ2-1; weak D call: TRBD2 (6 bases). The V end lost 1 base, the J end lost 0 bases, and 10 bases lay between the germline ends. CDR1 is MGHRA and CDR2 is YSYEKL in the germline V gene. The CDR3 is made up of 16 amino acids. CDR3 in DNA: TGCGCCAGCAGCCAAGGGAGAGCGGGCTCCTACAATGAGCAGTTCTTC. It yields the protein CASSQGRAGSYNEQFF.

A few counts support this clone. As DNA, the CDR3 is TGTGCCAGCAGCTCCCGGGACAGATACAATGAGCAGTTCTTC. It is translated as CASSSRDRYNEQFF. The chain combines TRBV7-8 with TRBJ2-1; 7 bases line up with TRBD1. V was pared by 4 bases and J by 4 bases, with 4 bases of the junction left unmatched. Per germline, CDR1 SGHVS and CDR2 FQNEAQ. The CDR3 consists of 14 residues.

This clone occurred a few times. The chain couples TRBV5-1 to TRBJ2-7; a possible D gene is TRBD1 (6 bases). The CDR3 is made up of 15 amino acids. Germline loops: CDR1 SGHRS, CDR2 YFSETQ. The V end was cut by 5 bases, the J end by 2 bases, with 17 bases between. In nucleotides, the CDR3 is TGCGCCAGCAGATCCCAAGGGGGACGAGCCTACGAGCAGTACTTC. It is translated as CASRSQGGRAYEQYF.

V is TRBV12-3 or TRBV12-4 and J is TRBJ1-2; D not certain. V lost 2 bases to trimming and J lost 8 bases, with 12 bases between them. This CDR3 spans 13 amino acids. In DNA form, the CDR3 reads TGTGCCAGCAGTTTACCCGGGCCCGGAGGCTACACCTTC. Encoded protein: CASSLPGPGGYTF.